This T cell receptor (beta chain) was captured by sequencing in a study of cytomegalovirus exposure and HLA in healthy donors. Findings and caveats of the study: CMV serostatus was the sole immune exposure information available.

The CDR3 covers 16 residues. With 6 bases clipped from V and 0 bases from J, the junction kept 6 bases outside the gene matches. The germline CDR1 and CDR2 sequences are SGHDN and FVKESK. In the PCR, 60 Vbeta and 13 Jbeta primers were used. The table came from immunoSEQ multiplex PCR; TCRdb's copy has only in-frame clones and leaves some out. The sample consists of some 180,000 clones, about 82% of them appearing once. Turning to this clone: As yet, its antigen is unknown.

The genes are TRBV14 and TRBJ2-1, with TRBD1 matching over 9 bases. The sample consisted of PBMCs. The receptor was derived from a woman aged 25 to 39 in good health and CMV-seronegative. CDR3 nucleotide sequence: TGTGCCAGCAGTCAGAACAGGGGGCACTCCTACAATGAGCAGTTCTTC. Protein: CASSQNRGHSYNEQFF.